Presented here are 21 T cell receptor beta chains from one specimen sequenced in a study of T cells in Graves' hyperthyroidism and ophthalmopathy. RNA transcripts were the template for amplifying TCR beta CDR3 regions. With the HTBI primer set, the TCR CDR3 went through a first round of RT-PCR. Using its own MiXCR run on the multiplex PCR reads, TCRdb lists one record per CDR3 protein. The sample lists 490,000 or so distinct CDR3 sequences, just under 20% occurring once. Material for sequencing was blood. These receptors were taken from a man between 35 and 55 years old with Graves' ophthalmopathy.

This clonotype was counted between two and nine times. The CDR3 protein is CASSLSARDTQYF. The CDR3 nucleotides read TGTGCCAGCTCACTTTCTGCGCGGGATACGCAGTATTTT. The chain couples TRBV18 to TRBJ2-3, with D unclear. CDR1 is KGHSH, CDR2 LQKENI, per germline. Trimming removed 4 bases from V and 6 bases from J, with 11 bases in between. The length of the CDR3 is 13 residues.

As to this clonotype: A much bigger clone sits one base away, suggesting this may be a read error. Given the absence of the conserved phenylalanine or tryptophan at the CDR3 end, a read error is likely. This chain links TRBV27 with TRBJ2-1, with D perhaps matching TRBD2 (5 bases). The CDR3 runs 15 residues. Germline lookup yields CDR1 MNHEY and CDR2 SMNVEV (reference sequence). The V gene lost 5 bases and the J gene lost 0 bases, with 11 bases spanning the gap. CDR3: CASSREGSSYNEQFL. The CDR3 nucleotides are TGTGCCAGCAGTCGAGAAGGGAGCTCCTACAATGAGCAGTTCCTC.

Notes on this clonotype: A much larger clone is a single base away; this may be a read error. This chain links TRBV30 with TRBJ1-4; D remains unclear. CDR3 length equals 13 residues. Trimming shortened V by 0 bases and J by 8 bases, and 10 bases separated the two germline ends. Germline CDR1 GTSNPN, CDR2 SVGIG (reference sequence). The CDR3 region is CAWSVRGWEKLFF. The CDR3 DNA is TGTGCCTGGAGTGTTCGGGGTTGGGAAAAACTGTTTTTT.

The chain joins TRBV5-1 to TRBJ1-3; D might be TRBD1 (5 bases). CDR1 SGHRS and CDR2 YFSETQ come from the germline V gene. This CDR3 is 18 amino acids long. Trimming cost V 0 bases and J 2 bases, with 18 bases left between them. The CDR3 sequence: CASSLATGTPRPGNTIYF. As DNA, the CDR3 is TGCGCCAGCAGCTTGGCCACCGGGACTCCCAGGCCTGGAAACACCATATATTTT.

CDR3 nucleotides: TGTGCCAGCATTCGTGGGGCGGGAGAAGGAAATGAGCAGTTCTTC. Its translation: CASIRGAGEGNEQFF. V usage is TRBV5-6 and J usage is TRBJ2-1, with 7 bases lining up with TRBD2. CDR3 length: 15 amino acids. Per germline, CDR1 SGHDT and CDR2 YYEEEE. V trimming: 6 bases; J trimming: 7 bases; junction bases outside the gene matches: 13.

At least ten counts were recorded for this clonotype. The gene calls are TRBV2 and TRBJ1-6; tentatively, D is TRBD1 (6 bases). Trimming stripped 5 bases from V and 9 bases from J, with 14 bases between. Looked up from germline, CDR1 is SNHLY and CDR2 is FYNNEI. This CDR3 region has 14 residues. The CDR3 sequence: CASSTGQGLSPLHF. The CDR3 DNA sequence: TGTGCCAGCAGTACCGGGCAGGGGCTTTCACCCCTCCACTTT.

This clonotype was counted at least ten times. As DNA, the CDR3 is TGCAGTGCCCAGGACCGCTGGGGTTCTTACGAGCAGTACTTC. It yields the protein CSAQDRWGSYEQYF. The gene calls are TRBV20-1 and TRBJ2-7; D unclear. Germline values: CDR1 DFQATT, CDR2 SNEGSKA (reference sequence). The CDR3 sequence is 14 residues long. V lost 6 bases and J 4 bases, leaving 19 bases between the germline ends.

This rearrangement joins TRBV18 to TRBJ1-1; D is possibly TRBD1 (6 bases). Per the germline V gene, CDR1 is KGHSH and CDR2 is LQKENI. The CDR3 is 15 residues long. V lost 6 bases, J lost 5 bases, and 19 bases lay in between. Here the CDR3 DNA reads TGTGCCAGCTCTAACTCAACAGGGTGGAGGACTGAAGCTTTCTTT. It specifies CASSNSTGWRTEAFF.

This clonotype was recorded a few times. The chain links TRBV6-1 to TRBJ2-2; the D is unclear. The CDR3 covers 16 residues. V was clipped by 6 bases and J by 6 bases, with 20 bases between them. Looked up from germline, CDR1 is MNHNS and CDR2 is SASEGT. The CDR3 DNA follows: TGTGCCAGCAGCCTTAGTAGTCCTATTGTATCCGGGGAGCTGTTTTTT. It encodes CASSLSSPIVSGELFF.

Ten or more counts support this clonotype. The genes are TRBV28 and TRBJ2-7; D is possibly TRBD1 (6 bases). Germline CDR1 and CDR2: MDHEN and SYDVKM. CDR3 length: 17 amino acids. The ends were cut back, 5 bases at V and 5 bases at J, with 25 bases in the middle. CDR3: CASSRDPQGRRVNEQYF. As DNA, the CDR3 is TGTGCCAGCAGTAGGGACCCCCAGGGGCGCAGAGTTAACGAGCAGTACTTC.

With respect to this clonotype: Given a much more abundant clone one base away, this may be a read error. The chain carries TRBV5-8 and TRBJ2-1, with 9 bases identical to TRBD2. The CDR3 totals 17 residues. Looked up from germline, CDR1 is SGHTS and CDR2 is YDEGEE. CDR3 bases: TGTGCCAGCGGCTTCGGGCAGACTAGCGGCGCCTACAATGAGCAGTTCTTC. This sequence encodes CASGFGQTSGAYNEQFF.

This clonotype was seen repeatedly, ten times or more. The chain uses TRBV3-1 and TRBJ1-1; possible D gene TRBD1, 6 bases. The CDR3 loop spans 14 amino acids. CDR1 is LGHDT, CDR2 YNNKEL, per germline (reference sequence). Trimming cost V 5 bases and J 5 bases, with 15 bases left between them. CDR3 amino acids: CASSATSGETEAFF. The CDR3 DNA reads as TGTGCCAGCAGCGCTACCTCAGGGGAGACTGAAGCTTTCTTT.

This clonotype was seen repeatedly, ten times or more. This chain joins TRBV6-1 and TRBJ1-1; D gene unclear. The CDR3 contains 10 residues. Between the trimmed V and J ends, which lost 6 bases and 3 bases, there was a span of 2 bases. Germline values: CDR1 MNHNS, CDR2 SASEGT. The CDR3 region is CASRDTEAFF. The CDR3 DNA sequence: TGTGCCAGCAGAGACACTGAAGCTTTCTTT.

The gene calls are TRBV7-2 and TRBJ1-2; 7 bases are a match to TRBD1. The germline V gene has CDR1 SGHTA and CDR2 FQGNSA. The CDR3 extends over 13 amino acids. V shed 8 bases, J shed 4 bases, and the junction held 7 bases outside the gene matches. CDR3 residues: CASGRQGGYGYTF. DNA for the CDR3: TGTGCCAGCGGCCGACAGGGCGGCTATGGCTACACCTTC. The complete variable domain, with remaining parts taken from reference TRBV7-2 and TRBJ1-2, reads GAGVSQSPSNKVTEKGKDVELRCDPISGHTALYWYRQSLGQGLEFLIYFQGNSAPDKSGLPSDRFSAERTGGSVSTLTIQRTQQEDSAVYLCASGRQGGYGYTFGSGTRLTVV.

In DNA form, the CDR3 reads TGCGCCAGCAGTAAACAGGGCCTGGATGAAAAACTGTTTTTT. Translation gives CASSKQGLDEKLFF. The rearrangement joins TRBV5-1 to TRBJ1-4; D is possibly TRBD1 (6 bases). CDR1 SGHRS and CDR2 YFSETQ come from the germline V gene. V was clipped by 5 bases and J by 6 bases, with 14 bases between them. The CDR3 length is 14 residues. The full variable domain, rest sourced from reference TRBV5-1 and TRBJ1-4, is KAGVTQTPRYLIKTRGQQVTLSCSPISGHRSVSWYQQTPGQGLQFLFEYFSETQRNKGNFPGRFSGRQFSNSRSEMNVSTLELGDSALYLCASSKQGLDEKLFFGSGTQLSVL.

The V and J genes are TRBV30 and TRBJ1-6, with unresolved D. This CDR3 contains 14 residues. Germline CDR1 and CDR2: GTSNPN and SVGIG (reference sequence). Trimming removed 5 bases from V and 5 bases from J, with 13 bases in between. The CDR3 reads CAWGDGVDNSPLHF. DNA of the CDR3: TGTGCCTGGGGTGACGGGGTTGATAATTCACCCCTCCACTTT.

The chain carries TRBV6-2 or TRBV6-3 and TRBJ2-1, with 8 bases aligning to TRBD1. J was trimmed by 6 bases and V by 2 bases; bases with no gene match: 12. Germline V gives CDR1 MNHEY, CDR2 SVGEGT. CDR3 size: 17 residues. CDR3 protein: CASSYRGVDRVLNEQFF. The CDR3 nucleotides read TGTGCCAGCAGTTACCGAGGGGTGGACAGGGTTCTCAATGAGCAGTTCTTC.

The sample holds many counts of this clonotype. V is TRBV3-1 and J is TRBJ1-2; 7 bases map to TRBD1. V was pared by 1 base and J by 6 bases, with 5 bases of the junction left unmatched. Germline loops: CDR1 LGHDT, CDR2 YNNKEL (reference sequence). This CDR3 contains 14 residues. CDR3 sequence reads: CASSQVQGSDGYTF. The CDR3 coding sequence is TGTGCCAGCAGCCAAGTACAGGGGTCGGATGGCTACACCTTC.

The chain is built from TRBV7-9 and TRBJ1-2; 8 nucleotides align to TRBD1. After removal of 4 bases from V and 8 bases from J, the junction contained 6 bases not matched to a gene. Per germline, CDR1 SEHNR and CDR2 FQNEAQ (reference sequence). The CDR3 covers 13 residues. The CDR3 DNA reads TGTGCCAGCAGCTCAGGGGGCGCGGGCGGCTACACCTTC. As protein: CASSSGGAGGYTF.

The chain employs TRBV6-2 or TRBV6-3 and TRBJ2-7; 9 bases line up with TRBD1. From germline, CDR1 is MNHEY and CDR2 SVGEGT. This CDR3 has 13 residues. The V and J ends lost 8 bases and 2 bases, in that order; junction bases with no gene match: 4. The CDR3: CASDRQGAYEQYF. DNA of the CDR3: TGTGCCAGCGATCGACAGGGGGCCTACGAGCAGTACTTC.

Ten or more counts support this clonotype. The rearrangement links TRBV28 to TRBJ2-7; D is possibly TRBD1 (6 bases). From germline, CDR1 is MDHEN and CDR2 SYDVKM. Trimming took off 5 bases at V and 2 bases at J, with 19 bases between the two ends. CDR3 length: 16 amino acids. The CDR3 is CASSLRQVRMAYEQYF. The CDR3 coding sequence is TGTGCCAGCAGTCTCCGACAGGTTAGGATGGCCTACGAGCAGTACTTC.